The clone carrying this T cell receptor beta chain was picked up a small number of times. Sequencing libraries for TCR beta were prepared with iRepertoire HTBI primers and Arm-PCR of CDR3 regions. TCRdb fed the multiplex PCR reads into MiXCR, producing one record per CDR3 protein. The sample carries 350,000 to 450,000 distinct CDR3 sequences, 14% to 15% recorded once. The sample belongs to a study of regulatory T cells in long-lasting Graves disease. J lost 3 bases, V lost 3 bases, and 7 bases had no gene match. Germline V CDR1 and CDR2: KGHSH, LQKENI. This CDR3 region has 17 residues. This sample's time point: newly diagnosed GD, antithyroid drugs for less than 3 months. Construction of the TCR library relied on RNA isolated from PBMCs. These same records also appear under a second study, on T cells in Graves' hyperthyroidism and ophthalmopathy.

The starting material was peripheral blood mononuclear cells (PBMCs), obtained at new diagnosis, from a patient treated with antithyroid drugs. The clonotype originates from a woman under 40 with Graves disease. The V call is TRBV18, the J call TRBJ2-2; 10 bases agree with TRBD2. Written as DNA, the CDR3 is TGTGCCAGCTCACCCCAACTAGCGGGAAAGGACACCGGGGAGCTGTTTTTT. Translation gives CASSPQLAGKDTGELFF.